This TCR beta chain was captured in a study of regulatory T cells in long-lasting Graves disease. Trimming took 5 bases from V and 6 from J, leaving 26 bases between them. This CDR3 contains 18 residues. The germline V gene encodes CDR1 MGHDK and CDR2 SYGVNS. As to this clonotype: The antigen remains unidentified.

Documented time point: newly diagnosed GD, antithyroid drugs for less than 3 months. From PBMCs, RNA was extracted and then used to make the TCR library. HTBI primers from iRepertoire and Arm-PCR of CDR3 regions yielded the TCR beta libraries. TCRdb reanalysed the multiplex PCR reads using MiXCR and keeps one entry per CDR3 protein. The profile shows 420,000 or so distinct CDR3 sequences, 15% to 20% of them singletons. Findings and limits, study-wide: Persistent Graves' patients possessed reduced TCR diversity relative to recently diagnosed ones. Limited samples may have lowered accuracy.

These records were also assigned to another study, of T cells in Graves' hyperthyroidism and ophthalmopathy.

This clonotype was sampled from a woman aged 18-29 years with Graves disease. The source was peripheral blood mononuclear cells (PBMCs), collected at new diagnosis, from a patient treated with antithyroid drugs. This chain connects TRBV25-1 to TRBJ2-1, with D tentatively TRBD2 (6 bases). In nucleotides, the CDR3 is TGTGCCAGCAGTACCCGGGACTCCCGACAATCTGCGGCCAATGAGCAGTTCTTC. Protein sequence: CASSTRDSRQSAANEQFF. The full variable domain, in which reference TRBV25-1 and TRBJ2-1 provide the parts outside the CDR3, is EADIYQTPRYLVIGTGKKITLECSQTMGHDKMYWYQQDPGMELHLIHYSYGVNSTEKGDLSSESTVSRIRTEHFPLTLESARPSHTSQYLCASSTRDSRQSAANEQFFGPGTRLTVL.